This T cell receptor beta chain came from a study of shared clonotypes between healthy human individuals. The ends were cut back, 1 base at V and 1 base at J, with 3 bases in the middle. Germline CDR1 and CDR2: SGHNT and YYREEE (reference sequence). The CDR3 extends over 13 amino acids. Of note for this clone: The target antigen is unknown.

The input for sorted-subset replicate PCRs was about 0.2 ug DNA, about 30,000 T cell genomes. Per the study methods: ImmunoSEQ sequences covered only the junction and lacked quality scores; filtering therefore differed. Libraries were prepared by immunoSEQ multiplex PCR; TCRdb keeps only in-frame clonotypes and omits some of them. D and trimming come from the DNA, and the V and J calls and clone size come from that table. The sample records approximately 2,000,000 clones, under 95% being singletons. Notes on the study in general: Non-shared clonotypes had lower generation probabilities than those shared by all four donors.

This clonotype was obtained from a man between 18 and 35 years old in good health. Some clones in this sample may be carry-over from other donors' samples. Sequenced sample: naive CD4+ T cells from PBMCs. The sample's subset: CD45RA+ positively selected. This chain connects TRBV5-4 to TRBJ1-3; no firm D call. This CDR3 reads CASSLHSGNTIYF. CDR3 in DNA: TGTGCCAGCAGCTTGCATTCTGGAAACACCATATATTTT. The entire variable domain, with the rest obtained from reference TRBV5-4 and TRBJ1-3, is as follows: ETGVTQSPTHLIKTRGQQVTLRCSSQSGHNTVSWYQQALGQGPQFIFQYYREEENGRGNFPPRFSGLQFPNYSSELNVNALELDDSALYLCASSLHSGNTIYFGEGSWLTVV.